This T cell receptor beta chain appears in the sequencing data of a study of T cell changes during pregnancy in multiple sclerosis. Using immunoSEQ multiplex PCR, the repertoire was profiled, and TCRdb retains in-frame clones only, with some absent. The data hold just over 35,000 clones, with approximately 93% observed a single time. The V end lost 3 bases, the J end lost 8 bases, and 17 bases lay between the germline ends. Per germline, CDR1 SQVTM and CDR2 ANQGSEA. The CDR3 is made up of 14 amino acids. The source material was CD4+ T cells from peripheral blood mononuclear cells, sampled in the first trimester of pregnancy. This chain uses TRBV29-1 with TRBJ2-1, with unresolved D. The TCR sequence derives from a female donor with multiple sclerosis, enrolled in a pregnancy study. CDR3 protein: CSVDPLVIADEQFF. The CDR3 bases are TGCAGCGTTGATCCTCTAGTTATTGCTGATGAGCAGTTCTTC.